These T cell receptor beta chains were read from a single sample in a study of T cell repertoires in cytomegalovirus infection. TCRdb recomputed calls from the reads with MiXCR, one row per CDR3 protein. The sample yields nearly 650,000 distinct CDR3 sequences, 20% to 25% seen once. Input material: CD8+ T cells from PBMCs. These receptors came from a human donor in good health (CMV status not recorded). Some clones in this sample may be carry-over from other donors' samples. The CDR3 runs from the conserved cysteine through the conserved F or W. The order of the fields is J gene, V gene, CDR3 protein.

j_gene: TRBJ2-5
v_gene: TRBV12-3/TRBV12-4
CDR3aa: CASSPQKETQYF

j_gene: TRBJ1-2
v_gene: TRBV7-9
CDR3aa: CASSHPVPGSFYGYTF

j_gene: TRBJ2-2
v_gene: TRBV6-2/TRBV6-3
CDR3aa: CASSYPYAGDNTGELFF

j_gene: TRBJ1-2
v_gene: TRBV7-9
CDR3aa: CASSQTGAYGYTF

j_gene: TRBJ1-1
v_gene: TRBV11-2
CDR3aa: CASSLWDRAPTEAFF

j_gene: TRBJ1-1
v_gene: TRBV23-1
CDR3aa: CASSQKQGRVNTEAFF

j_gene: TRBJ1-1
v_gene: TRBV15
CDR3aa: CATSRDSHRGRTEAFF

j_gene: TRBJ1-2
v_gene: TRBV9
CDR3aa: CASSEGHGGNYGYTF

j_gene: TRBJ2-7
v_gene: TRBV12-3/TRBV12-4
CDR3aa: CASSLGTDYEQYF

j_gene: TRBJ2-7
v_gene: TRBV29-1
CDR3aa: CSVETGAGGYEQYF

j_gene: TRBJ2-3
v_gene: TRBV20-1
CDR3aa: CSTNSGTHFSTDTQYF

j_gene: TRBJ2-3
v_gene: TRBV5-5
CDR3aa: CASSPFPGQGGDTQYF

j_gene: TRBJ2-2
v_gene: TRBV4-3
CDR3aa: CASSQRQNGEQFF

j_gene: TRBJ1-1
v_gene: TRBV7-9
CDR3aa: CASSLVRGDTEAFF

j_gene: TRBJ1-1
v_gene: TRBV7-2
CDR3aa: CASSFLMNTEAFF

j_gene: TRBJ2-7
v_gene: TRBV7-9
CDR3aa: CASSLTNYEQYF

j_gene: TRBJ2-1
v_gene: TRBV7-6
CDR3aa: CASSRSGIGGDPFF

j_gene: TRBJ1-2
v_gene: TRBV29-1
CDR3aa: CSVEEGPAYGYTF

j_gene: TRBJ2-5
v_gene: TRBV29-1
CDR3aa: CSVPGSGSQYF

j_gene: TRBJ2-3
v_gene: TRBV28
CDR3aa: CASSLLEGGGAVDTQYF

j_gene: TRBJ1-6
v_gene: TRBV28
CDR3aa: CASETDRSYNSPLHF

j_gene: TRBJ2-1
v_gene: TRBV7-8
CDR3aa: CASSPHPVSSYNEQFF

j_gene: TRBJ2-7
v_gene: TRBV29-1
CDR3aa: CSMAVESSYEQYF

j_gene: TRBJ1-5
v_gene: TRBV12-3/TRBV12-4
CDR3aa: CASSSGQLLLF

j_gene: TRBJ2-7
v_gene: TRBV12-3/TRBV12-4
CDR3aa: CASSFSQIYEQYF

j_gene: TRBJ1-5
v_gene: TRBV20-1
CDR3aa: CSATPGGGQPQHF

j_gene: TRBJ1-2
v_gene: TRBV12-5
CDR3aa: CASGPPDTSKGGYTF

j_gene: TRBJ1-1
v_gene: TRBV6-5
CDR3aa: CASSTDPGTEAFF

j_gene: TRBJ1-1
v_gene: TRBV2
CDR3aa: CASKTEAFF

j_gene: TRBJ2-5
v_gene: TRBV5-5
CDR3aa: CASSFNRLQETQYF

j_gene: TRBJ2-1
v_gene: TRBV27
CDR3aa: CASSVGTANEQFF

j_gene: TRBJ2-1
v_gene: TRBV12-3/TRBV12-4
CDR3aa: CASSIDRGRNEQFF

j_gene: TRBJ2-7
v_gene: TRBV29-1
CDR3aa: CSVSMRGVTYEQYF

j_gene: TRBJ1-3
v_gene: TRBV13
CDR3aa: CASSLGRSTGSAENTIYF

j_gene: TRBJ2-3
v_gene: TRBV12-3/TRBV12-4
CDR3aa: CASSRSGGTDTQYF

j_gene: TRBJ1-4
v_gene: TRBV7-8
CDR3aa: CASRLGRSGGLFF

j_gene: TRBJ2-1
v_gene: TRBV12-3/TRBV12-4
CDR3aa: CASILGGRAYNEQFF

j_gene: TRBJ1-1
v_gene: TRBV7-6
CDR3aa: CASSYTGSNTEAFF

j_gene: TRBJ1-2
v_gene: TRBV7-9
CDR3aa: CASLKEGDRGSGYTF

j_gene: TRBJ1-5
v_gene: TRBV7-9
CDR3aa: CASRSRDSNQPQHF

j_gene: TRBJ1-1
v_gene: TRBV13
CDR3aa: CASSLGSLGRGLDTEAFF

j_gene: TRBJ1-6
v_gene: TRBV7-2
CDR3aa: CASSSDRGYSPLHF

j_gene: TRBJ2-1
v_gene: TRBV2
CDR3aa: CASSPTFANEQFF

j_gene: TRBJ2-1
v_gene: TRBV19
CDR3aa: CTSRLAGYYNEQFF

j_gene: TRBJ2-1
v_gene: TRBV7-9
CDR3aa: CASSLAQMRRGLSYEQFF

j_gene: TRBJ2-2
v_gene: TRBV19
CDR3aa: CASSWTGSSTGELFF

j_gene: TRBJ2-2
v_gene: TRBV7-9
CDR3aa: CASSPPSGTALGELFF

j_gene: TRBJ2-2
v_gene: TRBV20-1
CDR3aa: CSARDGGGTGELFF

j_gene: TRBJ2-3
v_gene: TRBV28
CDR3aa: CASSLASGDTDTQYF

j_gene: TRBJ1-1
v_gene: TRBV12-3/TRBV12-4
CDR3aa: CASSSRGTTEAFF

j_gene: TRBJ2-2
v_gene: TRBV7-8
CDR3aa: CASSSIPMAGPITGELFF

j_gene: TRBJ2-7
v_gene: TRBV25-1
CDR3aa: CASRGPNSYEQYF